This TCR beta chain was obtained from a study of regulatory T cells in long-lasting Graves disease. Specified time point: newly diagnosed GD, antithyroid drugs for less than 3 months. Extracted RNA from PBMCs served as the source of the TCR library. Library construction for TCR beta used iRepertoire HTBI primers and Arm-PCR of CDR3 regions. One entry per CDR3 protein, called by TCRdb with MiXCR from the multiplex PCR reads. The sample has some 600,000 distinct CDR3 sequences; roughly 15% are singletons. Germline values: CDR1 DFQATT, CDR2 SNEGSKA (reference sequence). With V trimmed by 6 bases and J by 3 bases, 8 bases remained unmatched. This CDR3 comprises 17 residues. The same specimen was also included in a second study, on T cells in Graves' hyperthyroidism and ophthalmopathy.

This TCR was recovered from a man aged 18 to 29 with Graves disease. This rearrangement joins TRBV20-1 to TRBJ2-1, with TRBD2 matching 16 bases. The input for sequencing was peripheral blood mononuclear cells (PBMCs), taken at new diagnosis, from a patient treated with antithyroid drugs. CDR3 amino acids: CSARPGLAGGLYNEQFF. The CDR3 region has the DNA TGCAGTGCAAGACCGGGACTAGCGGGAGGGCTCTACAATGAGCAGTTCTTC.